The 24 T cell receptor beta chains presented below share a single source sample, sequenced in a study of T cell responses to AZD1222 COVID-19 vaccine. Measured with immunoSEQ multiplex PCR; TCRdb has only the in-frame clones, and not every one. The repertoire has 110,000 to 150,000 clones, about 90% of them found once; the top ten carry roughly 3%. The material was peripheral blood, obtained on day 0 of AZD1222 vaccination. These receptor sequences come from an adult in good health.

J is TRBJ1-2 and V is TRBV9, with 9 bases matching TRBD1. CDR3 size: 17 residues. From germline, CDR1 is SGDLS and CDR2 YYNGEE. V dropped 4 bases and J dropped 2; count of bases not matched to a gene: 12. The DNA for the CDR3 is TGTGCCAGCAGCCCCGGACAGGGGAGAGAGGTAAACTATGGCTACACCTTC. Amino acids: CASSPGQGREVNYGYTF.

V and J are TRBV30 and TRBJ2-1, with 14 bases fitting TRBD2. The CDR3 is 17 residues long. The V gene end was trimmed by 5 bases and the J gene end by 10 bases; junction bases not matched to a gene: 16. The germline CDR1 and CDR2 sequences are GTSNPN and SVGIG (reference sequence). The CDR3 is CAWVLSGTSGSDGEQFF. CDR3 coding DNA: TGTGCCTGGGTACTATCCGGGACTAGCGGGAGCGATGGCGAGCAGTTCTTC.

The rearrangement links TRBV2 to TRBJ1-2; D is ambiguous. The CDR3 covers 12 residues. Trimming shortened V by 5 bases and J by 6 bases, and 10 bases separated the two germline ends. Germline CDR1 SNHLY, CDR2 FYNNEI. CDR3 protein: CASSLSVNGYTF. CDR3 nucleotides: TGTGCCAGCAGTCTTTCAGTCAATGGCTACACCTTC.

The CDR3 region is CASSPLASGGATTDTQYF. The DNA for the CDR3 is TGTGCCAGCAGCCCTCTGGCTAGCGGGGGGGCCACCACAGATACGCAGTATTTT. The chain combines TRBV27 with TRBJ2-3, with 12 bases fitting TRBD2. V was pared by 6 bases and J by 2 bases, with 12 bases of the junction left unmatched. Germline assignment: CDR1 MNHEY and CDR2 SMNVEV (reference sequence). The CDR3 is 18 amino acids.

The chain combines TRBV30 with TRBJ2-7; 9 bases line up with TRBD1. J was trimmed by 0 bases and V by 2 bases; bases with no gene match: 5. Germline CDR1 and CDR2: GTSNPN and SVGIG (reference sequence). The CDR3 extends over 15 amino acids. The CDR3 DNA reads as TGTGCCTGGAGTTTGGGACAGGGTAGCTCCTACGAGCAGTACTTC. Protein sequence: CAWSLGQGSSYEQYF.

The chain couples TRBV30 to TRBJ2-7, with 8 bases fitting TRBD1. J was trimmed by 5 bases and V by 5 bases; bases with no gene match: 5. Germline CDR1 reads GTSNPN; CDR2 reads SVGIG (reference sequence). CDR3 length: 12 residues. The CDR3 sequence: CAWGGRGHEQYF. The CDR3 DNA sequence: TGTGCCTGGGGGGGCAGGGGGCACGAGCAGTACTTC.

The chain links TRBV24-1 to TRBJ1-2; 12 bases are a match to TRBD1. In germline, CDR1 is KGHDR, CDR2 SFDVKD. The CDR3 is made up of 18 amino acids. V dropped 4 bases and J dropped 2; count of bases not matched to a gene: 10. CDR3 nucleotides: TGTGCCACCAGTGACCCGGGACAGGGGGCCGGCCTAAACTATGGCTACACCTTC. Translated, it gives CATSDPGQGAGLNYGYTF.

V gene TRBV5-1 combines with J gene TRBJ2-2; 9 bases fit TRBD2. Per the germline V gene, CDR1 is SGHRS and CDR2 is YFSETQ. The CDR3 is made up of 17 amino acids. J was trimmed by 7 bases and V by 1 base; bases with no gene match: 11. This CDR3 is CASSLSSGRLTVGELFF. As DNA, the CDR3 is TGCGCCAGCAGCTTGAGTAGCGGGAGATTGACGGTCGGGGAGCTGTTTTTT.

The CDR3 reads CASSLGGPMSSYNEQFF. The CDR3 coding sequence is TGTGCCAGCAGCCTTGGGGGCCCGATGAGCTCCTACAATGAGCAGTTCTTC. The V call is TRBV5-4, the J call TRBJ2-1, with D tentatively TRBD1 (6 bases). CDR3 size: 17 residues. CDR1 is SGHNT and CDR2 is YYREEE in the germline V gene (reference sequence). V gave up 4 bases and J gave up 0 bases, with 17 bases separating them.

The chain has TRBV3-1 (or the pseudogene TRBV3-2) and TRBJ1-2, with D uncertain. V was clipped by 0 bases and J by 7 bases, with 12 bases between them. CDR3 length: 14 amino acids. Germline assignment: CDR1 LGHDT and CDR2 YNNKEL (reference sequence). The CDR3 loop reads CASSQDEGLGGYTF. The DNA of the CDR3 is TGTGCCAGCAGCCAAGATGAGGGTTTGGGTGGCTACACCTTC.

The V and J genes are TRBV6-5 and TRBJ1-1; 7 bases map to TRBD1. V dropped 4 bases and J dropped 4; count of bases not matched to a gene: 6. The CDR3 sequence is 14 residues long. The germline gives CDR1 MNHEY, CDR2 SVGAGI. The CDR3 sequence: CASSLQGEVTEAFF. The CDR3 bases are TGTGCCAGCAGTTTGCAGGGGGAAGTCACTGAAGCTTTCTTT.

The chain employs TRBV10-3 and TRBJ2-1; D remains ambiguous. The ends were cut back, 8 bases at V and 6 bases at J, with 20 bases in the middle. Germline CDR1 is ENHRY and CDR2 is SYGVKD. This CDR3 has 15 amino acids. This CDR3 reads CAISFSVLDFNEQFF. The CDR3 DNA follows: TGTGCCATCTCATTTTCCGTATTGGATTTCAATGAGCAGTTCTTC.

The J gene is TRBJ2-5, the V gene TRBV5-8; D is perhaps TRBD2 (5 bases). Germline V gene sequence: CDR1 SGHTS, CDR2 YDEGEE. The V and J ends lost 1 base and 5 bases respectively, with 6 bases between them. The CDR3 is 12 amino acids. CDR3 nucleotides: TGTGCCAGCAGCTTGACGGGGGAGACCCAGTACTTC. This gives the protein CASSLTGETQYF.

The chain joins TRBV6-1 to TRBJ1-1; possibly TRBD1 for D (5 bases). Germline CDR1 and CDR2: MNHNS and SASEGT. The CDR3 has 16 residues. V shed 0 bases and J shed 1 base, with 12 bases lying between them. CDR3: CASSEAFGHRNTEAFF. CDR3 nucleotides: TGTGCCAGCAGTGAAGCTTTTGGACACAGGAACACTGAAGCTTTCTTT.

This clone was recorded only once. The V call is TRBV11-2, the J call TRBJ2-7; TRBD1 agrees at 8 bases. V lost 5 bases, J lost 0 bases, and 3 bases stayed unmatched. The CDR3 totals 14 residues. Germline CDR1 reads SGHAT; CDR2 reads FQNNGV. In DNA, the CDR3 is TGTGCCAGCAGCCAGGGGGCTAGCTCCTACGAGCAGTACTTC. Amino acids: CASSQGASSYEQYF.

The chain joins TRBV12-5 to TRBJ1-3; possibly TRBD1 for D (5 bases). In germline, CDR1 is LGHNT, CDR2 FRNRAP. Deletions cut 1 base from V and 1 base from J, with 11 bases between. This CDR3 has 16 residues. CDR3 sequence (DNA): TGTGCTAGTGGTTTGGAGACAGCATTTTCTGGAAACACCATATATTTT. Translation gives CASGLETAFSGNTIYF.

The V call is TRBV15, the J call TRBJ1-6; tentative D call: TRBD1 (5 bases). CDR1 and CDR2 (germline): LNHNV, YYDKDF (reference sequence). This CDR3 is 13 amino acids long. Deletions cut 3 bases from V and 9 bases from J, with 9 bases between. The CDR3 nucleotides are TGTGCCACCAGCAGGACAGACCCTTCACCCCTCCACTTT. Amino acids: CATSRTDPSPLHF. Based on the CDR3 plus reference TRBV15 and TRBJ1-6, the full variable domain is DAMVIQNPRYQVTQFGKPVTLSCSQTLNHNVMYWYQQKSSQAPKLLFHYYDKDFNNEADTPDNFQSRRPNTSFCFLDIRSPGLGDTAMYLCATSRTDPSPLHFGNGTRLTVT.

The chain couples TRBV5-6 to TRBJ2-7, with 11 nucleotides matching TRBD1. The CDR3 consists of 15 residues. CDR1 is SGHDT and CDR2 is YYEEEE in the germline V gene. V lost 2 bases and J lost 7; bases outside the gene matches: 8. The CDR3 reads CASSFGQGATGEQYF. CDR3 sequence (DNA): TGTGCCAGCAGCTTCGGACAGGGGGCCACGGGAGAGCAGTACTTC.

The gene calls are TRBV28 and TRBJ2-1, with 9 bases identical to TRBD1. The CDR3 contains 17 residues. Germline V gene lookup returns CDR1 MDHEN and CDR2 SYDVKM. Unmatched junction bases numbered 10, after V lost 4 bases and J lost 3 bases. DNA for the CDR3: TGTGCCAGCAGTTCTGTGGGAGGGACAGGGTTCTACAATGAGCAGTTCTTC. Residues: CASSSVGGTGFYNEQFF.

The rearrangement links TRBV5-6 to TRBJ1-5; weak D call: TRBD1 (5 bases). Trimming pared 3 bases from V and 5 bases from J, leaving 9 bases between. Germline-derived CDR1 and CDR2 are SGHDT and YYEEEE. This CDR3 is built from 13 residues. The CDR3 is CASSSGGDQPQHF. The CDR3 DNA reads TGTGCCAGCAGCTCTGGGGGGGATCAGCCCCAGCATTTT.

This clone was recorded once. The chain uses TRBV28 and TRBJ1-2; D remains unclear. The germline V gene encodes CDR1 MDHEN and CDR2 SYDVKM. The CDR3 length is 13 residues. V lost 4 bases and J lost 8, with 14 bases in between. The CDR3 DNA follows: TGTGCCAGCAGTTCAACCTCGACGGGGGGCTACACCTTC. Translation: CASSSTSTGGYTF.

The J gene is TRBJ1-1, the V gene TRBV5-1; D may be TRBD1 (5 bases). This CDR3 has 14 amino acids. Trimming removed 2 bases at V and 5 bases at J, with 13 bases between. CDR1 is SGHRS and CDR2 is YFSETQ in the germline V gene. The CDR3 DNA sequence: TGCGCCAGCAGCTTTAGGGGTGGGAGGACTGAAGCTTTCTTT. Translated: CASSFRGGRTEAFF.

The table lists this clone with a count of one. The genes are TRBV4-1 and TRBJ2-2, with D unresolved. Deletions cut 4 bases from V and 6 bases from J, with 6 bases between. The CDR3 spans 12 residues. The germline V gene has CDR1 MGHRA and CDR2 YSYEKL. The CDR3 DNA reads as TGCGCCAGCAGCCCTTCTTCCGGGGAGCTGTTTTTT. Its protein product is CASSPSSGELFF.

This chain links TRBV2 with TRBJ2-1; tentatively, D is TRBD1 (6 bases). Between the trimmed V and J ends, which lost 5 bases and 8 bases, there was a span of 16 bases. This CDR3 is built from 14 residues. Germline loops: CDR1 SNHLY, CDR2 FYNNEI. CDR3 amino acids: CASSIRDNLDEQFF. The CDR3 DNA reads as TGTGCCAGCAGTATCCGGGACAATTTGGATGAGCAGTTCTTC.